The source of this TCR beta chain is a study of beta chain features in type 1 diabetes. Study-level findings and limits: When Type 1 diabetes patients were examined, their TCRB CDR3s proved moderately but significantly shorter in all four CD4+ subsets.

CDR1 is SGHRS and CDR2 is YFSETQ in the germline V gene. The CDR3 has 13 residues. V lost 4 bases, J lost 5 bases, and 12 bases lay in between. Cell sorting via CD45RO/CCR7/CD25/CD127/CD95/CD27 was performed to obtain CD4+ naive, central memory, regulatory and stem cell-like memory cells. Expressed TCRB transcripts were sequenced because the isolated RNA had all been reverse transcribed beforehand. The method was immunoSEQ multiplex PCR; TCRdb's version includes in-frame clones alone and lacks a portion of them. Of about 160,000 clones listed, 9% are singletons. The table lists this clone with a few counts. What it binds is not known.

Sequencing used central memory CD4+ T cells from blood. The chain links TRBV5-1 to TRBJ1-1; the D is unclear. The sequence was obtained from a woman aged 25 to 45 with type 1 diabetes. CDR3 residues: CASSLTLETEAFF. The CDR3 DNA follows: TGCGCCAGCAGCCTAACTCTGGAGACTGAAGCTTTCTTT.